This section outlines one T cell receptor (beta chain) sequence together with its context. The sample comes from a study of blood T cell repertoires in COVID-19. The length of the CDR3 is 13 residues. Germline loops: CDR1 LNHDA, CDR2 SQIVND (reference sequence). Between the trimmed V and J ends, which lost 3 bases and 6 bases, there was a span of 11 bases. TCRdb's copy holds only in-frame clones and misses some; the assay was immunoSEQ multiplex PCR. In the table there are more than 200,000 clones, roughly 90% of which are singletons. This clonotype was obtained from a woman in her twenties or thirties who had recovered from COVID-19. The chain is built from TRBV19 and TRBJ1-1; D not resolved. Sequencing was performed on PBMCs or T cells enriched from blood (not recorded which). As DNA, the CDR3 is TGTGCCAGTAGTATTCGACAAAACTCTGAAGCTTTCTTT. Amino acids: CASSIRQNSEAFF.